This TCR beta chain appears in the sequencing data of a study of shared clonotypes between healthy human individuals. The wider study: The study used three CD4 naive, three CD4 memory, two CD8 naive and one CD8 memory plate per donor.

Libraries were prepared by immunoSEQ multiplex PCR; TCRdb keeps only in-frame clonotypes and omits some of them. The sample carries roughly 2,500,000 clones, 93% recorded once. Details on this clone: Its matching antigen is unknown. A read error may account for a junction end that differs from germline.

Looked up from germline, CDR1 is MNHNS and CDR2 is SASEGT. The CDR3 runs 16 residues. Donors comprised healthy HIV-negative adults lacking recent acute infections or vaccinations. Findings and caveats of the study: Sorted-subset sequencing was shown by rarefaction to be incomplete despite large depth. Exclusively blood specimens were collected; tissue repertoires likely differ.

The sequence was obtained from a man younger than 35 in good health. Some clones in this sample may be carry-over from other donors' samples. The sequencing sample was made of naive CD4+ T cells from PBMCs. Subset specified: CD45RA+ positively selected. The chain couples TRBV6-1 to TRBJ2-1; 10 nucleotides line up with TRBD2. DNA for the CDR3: TGTGCCAGCAGAGAAGCGGGAGGGGGATACTACAATGAGCAGTTCTTC. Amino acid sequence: CASREAGGGYYNEQFF.